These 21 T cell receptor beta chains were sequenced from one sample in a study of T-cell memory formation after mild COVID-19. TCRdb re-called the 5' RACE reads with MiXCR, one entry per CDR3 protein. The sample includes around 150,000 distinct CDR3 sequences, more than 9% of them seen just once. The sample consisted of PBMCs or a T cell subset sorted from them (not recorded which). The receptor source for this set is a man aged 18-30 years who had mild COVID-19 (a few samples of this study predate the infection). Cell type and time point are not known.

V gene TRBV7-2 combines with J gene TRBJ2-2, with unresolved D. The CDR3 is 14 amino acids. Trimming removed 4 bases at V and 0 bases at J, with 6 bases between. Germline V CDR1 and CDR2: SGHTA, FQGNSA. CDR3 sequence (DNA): TGTGCCAGCAGCTGGGCCACGAACACCGGGGAGCTGTTTTTT. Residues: CASSWATNTGELFF.

This chain's CDR3 is CASSPGLAYNEQFF. The DNA of the CDR3 is TGTGCCAGCAGCCCGGGACTAGCGTACAATGAGCAGTTCTTC. The chain carries TRBV7-9 and TRBJ2-1; TRBD2 agrees at 10 bases. The V segment lost 5 bases and the J segment 4 bases; nucleotides outside the gene matches: 2. CDR3 length: 14 residues. CDR1 and CDR2 from the germline V gene are SEHNR and FQNEAQ (reference sequence).

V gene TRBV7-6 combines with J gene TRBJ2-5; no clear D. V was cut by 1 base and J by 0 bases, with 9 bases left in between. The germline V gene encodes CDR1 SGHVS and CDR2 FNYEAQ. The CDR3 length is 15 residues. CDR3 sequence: CASSLGPLYQETQYF. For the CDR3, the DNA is TGTGCCAGCAGCTTAGGGCCTCTGTACCAAGAGACCCAGTACTTC.

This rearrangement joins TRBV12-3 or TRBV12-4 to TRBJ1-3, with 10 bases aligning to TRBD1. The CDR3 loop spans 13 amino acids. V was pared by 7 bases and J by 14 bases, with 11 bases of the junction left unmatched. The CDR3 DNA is TGTGCCAGCACACGGCCAGAGGGGACAGGGGTATATTTT. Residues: CASTRPEGTGVYF.

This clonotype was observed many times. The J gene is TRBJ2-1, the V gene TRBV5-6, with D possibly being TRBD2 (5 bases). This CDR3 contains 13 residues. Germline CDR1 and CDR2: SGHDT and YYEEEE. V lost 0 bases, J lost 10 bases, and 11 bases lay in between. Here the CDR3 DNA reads TGTGCCAGCAGCTTGGCCTGGACTGAAGAGCAGTTCTTC. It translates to CASSLAWTEEQFF.

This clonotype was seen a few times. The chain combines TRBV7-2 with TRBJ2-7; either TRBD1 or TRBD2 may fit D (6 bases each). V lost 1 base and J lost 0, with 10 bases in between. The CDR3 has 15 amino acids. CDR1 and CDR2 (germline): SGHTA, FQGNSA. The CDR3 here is CASSLDGGLSYEQYV. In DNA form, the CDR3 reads TGTGCCAGCAGCTTAGACGGGGGCCTCTCCTACGAGCAGTACGTC.

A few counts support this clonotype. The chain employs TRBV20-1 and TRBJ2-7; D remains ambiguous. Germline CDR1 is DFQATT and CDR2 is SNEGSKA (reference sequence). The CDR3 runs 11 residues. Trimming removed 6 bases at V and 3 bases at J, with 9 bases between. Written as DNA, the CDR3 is TGCAGTGCCGGATCGGACTACGAGCAGTACGTC. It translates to CSAGSDYEQYV.

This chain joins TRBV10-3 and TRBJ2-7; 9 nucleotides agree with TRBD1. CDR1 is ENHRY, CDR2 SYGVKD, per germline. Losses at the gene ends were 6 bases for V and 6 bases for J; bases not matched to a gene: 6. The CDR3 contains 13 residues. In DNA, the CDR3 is TGTGCCATCAGCCGGGACAGGGATGGCGAGCAGTACTTC. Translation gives CAISRDRDGEQYF.

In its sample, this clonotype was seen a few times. CDR3 in amino acids: CASRLGGTETQYF. CDR3 bases: TGTGCCAGCAGGTTAGGAGGGACTGAGACCCAGTACTTC. The rearrangement uses TRBV6-2 or TRBV6-3 and TRBJ2-5; TRBD2 is a possible D gene (6 bases). Germline CDR1 is MNHEY and CDR2 is SVGEGT. The CDR3 has 13 residues. V lost 6 bases to trimming and J lost 5 bases, with 13 bases between them.

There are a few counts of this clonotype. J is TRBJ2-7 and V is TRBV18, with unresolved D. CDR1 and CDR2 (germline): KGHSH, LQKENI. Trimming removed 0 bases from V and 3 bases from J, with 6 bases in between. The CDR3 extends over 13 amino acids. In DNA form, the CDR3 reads TGTGCCAGCTCACCACCGTCCAGCTACGAGCAGTACGTC. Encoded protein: CASSPPSSYEQYV.

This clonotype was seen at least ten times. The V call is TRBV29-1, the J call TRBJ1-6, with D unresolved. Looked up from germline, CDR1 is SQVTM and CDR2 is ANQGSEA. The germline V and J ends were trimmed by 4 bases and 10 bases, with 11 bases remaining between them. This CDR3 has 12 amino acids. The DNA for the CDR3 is TGCAGCGTTGGGGAAGGGCACTCACCCCTCCACTTT. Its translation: CSVGEGHSPLHF.

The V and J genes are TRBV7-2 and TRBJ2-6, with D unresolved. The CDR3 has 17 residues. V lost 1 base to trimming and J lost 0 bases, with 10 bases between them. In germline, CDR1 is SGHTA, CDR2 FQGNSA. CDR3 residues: CASSLEPPYSGANVLTF. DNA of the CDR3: TGTGCCAGCAGCTTAGAACCCCCCTACTCTGGGGCCAACGTCCTGACTTTC.

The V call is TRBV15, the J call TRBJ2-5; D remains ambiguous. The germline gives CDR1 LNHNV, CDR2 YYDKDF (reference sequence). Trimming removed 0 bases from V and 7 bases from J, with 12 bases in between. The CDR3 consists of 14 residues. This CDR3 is CATSRDRAGRTQYF. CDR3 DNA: TGTGCCACCAGCAGAGATCGCGCCGGCCGGACCCAGTACTTC.

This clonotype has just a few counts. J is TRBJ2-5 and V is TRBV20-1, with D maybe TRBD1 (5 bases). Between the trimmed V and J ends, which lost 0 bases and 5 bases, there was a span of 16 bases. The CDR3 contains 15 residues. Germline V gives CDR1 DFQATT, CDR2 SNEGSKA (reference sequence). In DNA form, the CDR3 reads TGCAGTGCTAGAGATATGGGGCGTGGCGTGGAGACCCAGTACTTC. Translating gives CSARDMGRGVETQYF.

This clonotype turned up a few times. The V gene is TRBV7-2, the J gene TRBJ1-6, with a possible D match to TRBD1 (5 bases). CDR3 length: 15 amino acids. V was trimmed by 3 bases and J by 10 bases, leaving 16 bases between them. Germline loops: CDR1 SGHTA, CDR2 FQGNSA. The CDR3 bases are TGTGCCAGCAGCTTTATCCGGGACCGGTACTCACCCCTCCACTTT. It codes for CASSFIRDRYSPLHF.

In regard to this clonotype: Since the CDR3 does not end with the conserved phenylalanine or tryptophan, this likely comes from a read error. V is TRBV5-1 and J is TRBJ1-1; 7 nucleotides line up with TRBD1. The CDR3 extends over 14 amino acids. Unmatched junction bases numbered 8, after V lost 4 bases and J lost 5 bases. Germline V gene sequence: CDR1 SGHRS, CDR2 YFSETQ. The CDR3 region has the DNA TGCGCCAGCAGCCTCCGGGACAGCATGACTGAAGCTTTCTTG. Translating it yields CASSLRDSMTEAFL.

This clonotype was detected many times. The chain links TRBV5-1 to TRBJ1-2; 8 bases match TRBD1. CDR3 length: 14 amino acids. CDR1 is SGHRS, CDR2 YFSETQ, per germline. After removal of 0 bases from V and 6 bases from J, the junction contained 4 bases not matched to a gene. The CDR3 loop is CASSLDAGGNGYTF. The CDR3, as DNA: TGCGCCAGCAGCTTGGATGCAGGGGGCAATGGCTACACCTTC.

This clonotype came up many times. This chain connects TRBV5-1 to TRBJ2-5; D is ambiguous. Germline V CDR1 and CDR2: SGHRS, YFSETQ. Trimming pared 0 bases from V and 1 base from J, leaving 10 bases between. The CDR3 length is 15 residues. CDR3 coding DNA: TGCGCCAGCAGCTTGGCCGCGAATTCCCAAGAGACCCAGTACTTC. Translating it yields CASSLAANSQETQYF.

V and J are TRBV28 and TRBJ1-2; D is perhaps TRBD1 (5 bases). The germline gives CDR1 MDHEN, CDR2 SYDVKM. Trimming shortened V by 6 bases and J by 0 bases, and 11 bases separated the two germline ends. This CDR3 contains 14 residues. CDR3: CASSQQASNYGYTF. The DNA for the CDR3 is TGTGCCAGCAGCCAACAGGCTTCTAACTATGGCTACACCTTC.

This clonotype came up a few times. CDR3 amino acids: CAIRAGTTVEGYTF. The CDR3 DNA reads TGTGCCATCAGGGCCGGGACAACGGTGGAGGGCTACACCTTC. The chain combines TRBV10-3 with TRBJ1-2; possibly TRBD1 for D (6 bases). V was pared by 6 bases and J by 8 bases, with 19 bases between. Germline lookup yields CDR1 ENHRY and CDR2 SYGVKD. This CDR3 has 14 amino acids.

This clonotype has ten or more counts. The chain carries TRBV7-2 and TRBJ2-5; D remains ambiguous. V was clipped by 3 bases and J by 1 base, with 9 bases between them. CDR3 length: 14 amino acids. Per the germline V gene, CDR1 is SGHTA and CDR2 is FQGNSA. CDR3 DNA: TGTGCCAGCAGCTTGGCCCGGACCCAAGAGACCCAGTACTTC. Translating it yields CASSLARTQETQYF.